This T cell receptor (beta chain) appears in the sequencing data of a study of shared clonotypes between healthy human individuals. Study results and limitations: The study sampled only blood, and tissue repertoires likely differ. Shared clonotypes across all four donors exceeded non-shared ones in generation probability.

For this clone: Its antigen is currently unknown.

Cells designated naive CD8 were CD45RO-negative and were positively selected for CCR7, with terminally differentiated effector memory CD45RA+ cells excluded. Recent vaccinations or acute infections were absent in the healthy HIV-negative adult donors. The assay was carried out at the deep level. Assay used: immunoSEQ multiplex PCR; TCRdb lists only in-frame clones, some missing. The sample carries some 1,900,000 clones, just under 95% recorded once. After removal of 8 bases from V and 8 bases from J, the junction contained 15 bases not matched to a gene. This CDR3 is 16 amino acids long. The V gene's germline CDR1 is SNHLY and CDR2 FYNNEI.

The receptor's source is a young man in good health. The rearrangement joins TRBV2 to TRBJ1-6, with 7 nucleotides matching TRBD1. The sequenced sample was naive CD8+ T cells sorted from blood. Here the CDR3 DNA reads TGTGCCAGCCGGGTGTTTGTGGAGGGGGCGGATTCACCCCTCCACTTT. Protein product: CASRVFVEGADSPLHF.